A single sample gave rise to the 18 T cell receptor beta chains below, sequenced in a study of cytomegalovirus exposure and HLA in healthy donors. The table came from immunoSEQ multiplex PCR; TCRdb's copy has only in-frame clones and leaves some out. Among about 150,000 clones, about nine tenths were seen once, and the ten largest hold roughly 4.8%. Sequencing was carried out using PBMCs. Receptors were obtained from a man in his late teens or twenties in good health and CMV-seropositive.

V usage is TRBV2 and J usage is TRBJ2-7, with D possibly TRBD1 on 6 matching bases. V was trimmed by 2 bases and J by 1 base, leaving 9 bases between them. CDR1 is SNHLY, CDR2 FYNNEI, per germline. This CDR3 comprises 14 residues. The CDR3 DNA reads as TGTGCCAGCAGTGAACAGGGGCGATCCTACGAGCAGTACTTC. It encodes CASSEQGRSYEQYF.

This clone appeared a single time. J is TRBJ2-1 and V is TRBV19; 10 bases are a match to TRBD2. The junction had 11 bases not matched to a gene; V was cut back by 5 bases and J by 4 bases. This CDR3 contains 17 residues. The germline V gene encodes CDR1 LNHDA and CDR2 SQIVND (reference sequence). The CDR3 protein is CASSSHVAGGPYNEQFF. Here the CDR3 DNA reads TGTGCCAGTAGTTCTCACGTAGCGGGGGGCCCTTACAATGAGCAGTTCTTC.

This clone occurred a few times. This chain uses TRBV20-1 with TRBJ2-1; 8 bases agree with TRBD1. The V segment lost 6 bases and the J segment 16 bases; nucleotides outside the gene matches: 8. Looked up from germline, CDR1 is DFQATT and CDR2 is SNEGSKA (reference sequence). The CDR3 runs to 10 residues. CDR3 DNA: TGCAGTGCGGAGGACAGGGTAGAATTCTTC. Its protein is CSAEDRVEFF.

The V call is TRBV7-8, the J call TRBJ2-1; 7 positions match TRBD2. With V trimmed by 8 bases and J by 5 bases, 9 bases remained unmatched. Germline assignment: CDR1 SGHVS and CDR2 FQNEAQ. CDR3 length equals 14 residues. The CDR3 DNA reads TGTGCCAGCTCCCACGGCCTAGCGGACAATGAGCAGTTCTTC. Translating it yields CASSHGLADNEQFF.

The chain employs TRBV6-6 and TRBJ2-7, with no clear D. There are 11 residues in the CDR3. CDR1 is MNHNY and CDR2 is SVGAGI in the germline V gene (reference sequence). V lost 8 bases, J lost 6 bases, and 11 bases lay in between. CDR3 nucleotides: TGTGCCAGCGGCCCCTTGCTCGAGCAGTACTTC. It is translated as CASGPLLEQYF.

In regard to this clone: This same CDR3 is encoded by further DNA sequences in the sample. This rearrangement joins TRBV5-1 to TRBJ2-3; possibly TRBD2 for D (6 bases). The CDR3 contains 15 residues. The ends were cut back, 2 bases at V and 0 bases at J, with 10 bases in the middle. Per germline, CDR1 SGHRS and CDR2 YFSETQ. This CDR3 reads CASSLGTASTDTQYF. DNA of the CDR3: TGCGCCAGCAGCTTAGGGACTGCGAGCACAGATACGCAGTATTTT. The full variable domain, with the rest looked up from reference TRBV5-1 and TRBJ2-3, is KAGVTQTPRYLIKTRGQQVTLSCSPISGHRSVSWYQQTPGQGLQFLFEYFSETQRNKGNFPGRFSGRQFSNSRSEMNVSTLELGDSALYLCASSLGTASTDTQYFGPGTRLTVL.

Only one count was recorded for this clone. This chain joins TRBV2 and TRBJ1-1; no clear D gene. The CDR3 loop spans 13 amino acids. Germline CDR1 SNHLY, CDR2 FYNNEI. Trimming took off 4 bases at V and 2 bases at J, with 8 bases between the two ends. The CDR3 DNA reads as TGTGCCAGCAGTGGTCACAGAAACACTGAAGCTTTCTTT. This translates into CASSGHRNTEAFF. The entire variable domain, with the rest obtained from reference TRBV2 and TRBJ1-1, is as follows: EPEVTQTPSHQVTQMGQEVILRCVPISNHLYFYWYRQILGQKVEFLVSFYNNEISEKSEIFDDQFSVERPDGSNFTLKIRSTKLEDSAMYFCASSGHRNTEAFFGQGTRLTVV.

The J gene is TRBJ1-1, the V gene TRBV4-2; D perhaps matches TRBD1 (5 bases). Germline lookup yields CDR1 LGHNA and CDR2 YNFKEQ. The CDR3 loop spans 15 amino acids. Trimming cost V 0 bases and J 1 base, with 9 bases left between them. In DNA, the CDR3 is TGTGCCAGCAGCCAAGAAGGGCAGGGGAACACTGAAGCTTTCTTT. Translating it yields CASSQEGQGNTEAFF.

This chain joins TRBV7-9 and TRBJ2-7; D call uncertain. Deletions cut 6 bases from V and 2 bases from J, with 14 bases between. This CDR3 spans 14 amino acids. The germline V gene has CDR1 SEHNR and CDR2 FQNEAQ (reference sequence). The CDR3 loop is CASRYDRATYEQYF. CDR3 coding DNA: TGTGCCAGCAGATACGATCGCGCCACCTACGAGCAGTACTTC.

This clone was seen only a few times. Other DNA sequences in the sample encode the same CDR3. In DNA, the CDR3 is TGTGCCAGCAGTGGACAGAACACTGAAGCTTTCTTT. Translation: CASSGQNTEAFF. The chain is built from TRBV2 and TRBJ1-1; no definite D call. The germline V gene encodes CDR1 SNHLY and CDR2 FYNNEI. With 4 bases removed from V and 1 base from J, the gap between germline ends came to 4 bases. The CDR3 totals 12 residues.

The chain joins TRBV18 to TRBJ1-1; D call uncertain. The V gene's germline CDR1 is KGHSH and CDR2 LQKENI. Deletions cut 6 bases from V and 7 bases from J, with 12 bases between. The CDR3 covers 12 residues. CDR3 bases: TGTGCCAGCTCCCGAACTCGTTATGAAGCTTTCTTT. Encoded protein: CASSRTRYEAFF.

The rearrangement uses TRBV2 and TRBJ1-4; 10 bases align to TRBD1. Losses at the gene ends were 4 bases for V and 4 bases for J; bases not matched to a gene: 3. Germline CDR1 reads SNHLY; CDR2 reads FYNNEI. The CDR3 is 15 residues long. The CDR3, as DNA: TGTGCCAGCAGTGGACAGGGGGCTTTTAATGAAAAACTGTTTTTT. This sequence encodes CASSGQGAFNEKLFF.

The rearrangement joins TRBV6-5 to TRBJ2-7; TRBD2 is a possible D gene (6 bases). This CDR3 has 15 amino acids. CDR1 MNHEY and CDR2 SVGAGI come from the germline V gene. The germline V and J ends were trimmed by 6 bases and 0 bases, with 15 bases remaining between them. The DNA for the CDR3 is TGTGCCAGCAGATCCCGGGACTGGAGCTCCTACGAGCAGTACTTC. Residues: CASRSRDWSSYEQYF.

The chain couples TRBV5-1 to TRBJ2-5; D call uncertain. V lost 6 bases and J 2 bases, leaving 5 bases between the germline ends. This CDR3 has 11 residues. Germline V gene lookup returns CDR1 SGHRS and CDR2 YFSETQ. The CDR3 DNA reads TGCGCCAGCAAGACACAAGAGACCCAGTACTTC. It translates to CASKTQETQYF.

The genes are TRBV4-1 and TRBJ1-5; possibly TRBD1 for D (5 bases). CDR1 is MGHRA and CDR2 is YSYEKL in the germline V gene. V was trimmed by 0 bases and J by 4 bases, leaving 7 bases between them. The CDR3 loop spans 14 amino acids. CDR3 loop: CASSQDRGNQPQHF. As DNA, the CDR3 is TGCGCCAGCAGCCAAGACCGGGGGAATCAGCCCCAGCATTTT.

The genes are TRBV7-5 and TRBJ2-1; the table's D call TRBD2 went unverified against the DNA. TRBV7-5 constitutes a pseudogene. There are 20 residues in the CDR3. CDR3 loop: CARSLAWTTNRSCSYNEQFF. The CDR3 nucleotides are TGTGCCAGAAGCTTAGCGTGGACTACTAACCGAAGTTGCTCCTACAATGAGCAGTTCTTC.

The J gene is TRBJ1-6, the V gene TRBV18; 7 positions agree with TRBD1. The CDR3 is 15 amino acids. Germline CDR1 KGHSH, CDR2 LQKENI. V trimming: 3 bases; J trimming: 9 bases; junction bases outside the gene matches: 8. The CDR3 region is CASSPTAQGISPLHF. In nucleotides, the CDR3 is TGTGCCAGCTCACCGACGGCACAGGGGATTTCACCCCTCCACTTT.

The V call is TRBV27, the J call TRBJ1-5; D gene ambiguous. This CDR3 has 12 residues. The ends were cut back, 8 bases at V and 2 bases at J, with 7 bases in the middle. CDR1 and CDR2 (germline): MNHEY, SMNVEV (reference sequence). The CDR3 sequence: CASREGNQPQHF. The CDR3 DNA follows: TGTGCCAGCCGGGAGGGCAATCAGCCCCAGCATTTT.